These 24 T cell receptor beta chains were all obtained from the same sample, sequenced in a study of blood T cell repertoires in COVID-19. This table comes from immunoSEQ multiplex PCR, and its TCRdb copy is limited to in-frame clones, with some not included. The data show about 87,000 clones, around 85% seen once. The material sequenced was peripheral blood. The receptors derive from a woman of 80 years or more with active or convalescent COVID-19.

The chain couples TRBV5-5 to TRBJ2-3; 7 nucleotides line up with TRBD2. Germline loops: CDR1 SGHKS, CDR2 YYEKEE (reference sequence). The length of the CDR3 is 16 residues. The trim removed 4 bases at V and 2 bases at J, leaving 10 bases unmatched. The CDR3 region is CASSRLAELDTDTQYF. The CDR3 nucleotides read TGTGCCAGCAGCCGTCTAGCGGAGTTAGACACAGATACGCAGTATTTT.

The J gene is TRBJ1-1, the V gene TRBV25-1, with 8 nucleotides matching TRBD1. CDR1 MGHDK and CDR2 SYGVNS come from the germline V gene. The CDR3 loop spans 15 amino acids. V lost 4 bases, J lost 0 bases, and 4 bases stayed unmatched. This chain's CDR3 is CASSGQGAMNTEAFF. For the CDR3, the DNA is TGTGCCAGCAGTGGTCAGGGGGCTATGAACACTGAAGCTTTCTTT.

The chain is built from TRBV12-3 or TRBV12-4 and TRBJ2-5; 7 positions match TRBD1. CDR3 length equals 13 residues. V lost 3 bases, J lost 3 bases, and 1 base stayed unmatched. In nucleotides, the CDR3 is TGTGCCAGCAGTTTTGGGACAGAAGAGACCCAGTACTTC. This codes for CASSFGTEETQYF.

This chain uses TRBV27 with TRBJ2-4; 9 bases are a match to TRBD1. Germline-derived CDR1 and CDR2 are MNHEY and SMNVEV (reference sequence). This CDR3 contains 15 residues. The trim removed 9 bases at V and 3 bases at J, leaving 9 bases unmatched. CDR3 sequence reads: CARKSPGQGKNIQYF. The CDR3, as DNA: TGTGCCAGAAAGAGTCCGGGACAGGGCAAAAACATTCAGTACTTC.

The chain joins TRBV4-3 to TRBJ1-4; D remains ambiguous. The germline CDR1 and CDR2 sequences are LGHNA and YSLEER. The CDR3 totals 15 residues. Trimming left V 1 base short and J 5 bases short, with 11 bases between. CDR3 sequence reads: CASSQVTAPNEKLFF. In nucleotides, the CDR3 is TGCGCCAGCAGCCAAGTTACAGCTCCAAATGAAAAACTGTTTTTT.

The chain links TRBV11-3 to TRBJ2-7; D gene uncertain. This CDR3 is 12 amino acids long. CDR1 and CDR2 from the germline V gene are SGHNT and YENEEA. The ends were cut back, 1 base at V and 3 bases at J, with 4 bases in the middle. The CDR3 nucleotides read TGTGCCAGCAGCTTAGCCGGCTACGAGCAGTACTTC. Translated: CASSLAGYEQYF.

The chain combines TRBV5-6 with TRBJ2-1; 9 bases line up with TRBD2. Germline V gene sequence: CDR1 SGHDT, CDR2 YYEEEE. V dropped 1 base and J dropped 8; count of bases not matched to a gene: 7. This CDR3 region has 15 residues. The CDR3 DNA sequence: TGTGCCAGCAGCTTGAATAGCGGGAGTTATTATGAGCAGTTCTTC. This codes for CASSLNSGSYYEQFF.

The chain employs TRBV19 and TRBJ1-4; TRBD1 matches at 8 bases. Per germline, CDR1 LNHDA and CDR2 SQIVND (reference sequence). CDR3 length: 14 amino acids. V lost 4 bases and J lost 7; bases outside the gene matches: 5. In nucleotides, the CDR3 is TGTGCCAGTAGTAAGGGACAGGCGCGTGAAAAACTGTTTTTT. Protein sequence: CASSKGQAREKLFF.

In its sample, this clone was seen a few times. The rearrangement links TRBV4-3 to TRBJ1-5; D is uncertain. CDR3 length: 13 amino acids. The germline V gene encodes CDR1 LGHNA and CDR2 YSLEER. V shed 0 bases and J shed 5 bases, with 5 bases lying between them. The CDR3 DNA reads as TGCGCCAGCAGCCAAGATCATGATCAGCCCCAGCATTTT. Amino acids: CASSQDHDQPQHF.

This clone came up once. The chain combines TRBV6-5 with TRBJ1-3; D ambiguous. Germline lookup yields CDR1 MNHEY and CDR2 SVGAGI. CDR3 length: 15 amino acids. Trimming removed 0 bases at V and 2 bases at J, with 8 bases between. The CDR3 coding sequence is TGTGCCAGCAGTTACTCACGAGCAACTGGAAACACCATATATTTT. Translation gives CASSYSRATGNTIYF.

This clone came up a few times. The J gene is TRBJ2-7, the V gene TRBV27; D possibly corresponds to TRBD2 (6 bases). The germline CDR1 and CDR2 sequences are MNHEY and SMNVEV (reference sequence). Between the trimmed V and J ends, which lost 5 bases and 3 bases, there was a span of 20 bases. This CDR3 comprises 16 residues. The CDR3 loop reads CASSLTLGTPNYEQYF. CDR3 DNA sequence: TGTGCCAGCAGTCTAACCCTCGGGACTCCTAACTACGAGCAGTACTTC.

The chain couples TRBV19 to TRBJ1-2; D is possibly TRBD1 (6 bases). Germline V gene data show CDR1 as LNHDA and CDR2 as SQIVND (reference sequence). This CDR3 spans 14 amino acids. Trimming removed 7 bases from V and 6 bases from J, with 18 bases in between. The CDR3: CASMQGLAIHGYTF. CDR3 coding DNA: TGTGCCAGTATGCAGGGGCTAGCTATCCATGGCTACACCTTC. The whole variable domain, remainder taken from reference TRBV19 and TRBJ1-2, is DGGITQSPKYLFRKEGQNVTLSCEQNLNHDAMYWYRQDPGQGLRLIYYSQIVNDFQKGDIAEGYSVSREKKESFPLTVTSAQKNPTAFYLCASMQGLAIHGYTFGSGTRLTVV.

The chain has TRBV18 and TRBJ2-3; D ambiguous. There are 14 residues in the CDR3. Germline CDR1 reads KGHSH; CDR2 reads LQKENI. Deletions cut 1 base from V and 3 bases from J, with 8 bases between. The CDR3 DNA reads TGTGCCAGCTCACCACAGTACAGTACAGATACGCAGTATTTT. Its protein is CASSPQYSTDTQYF.

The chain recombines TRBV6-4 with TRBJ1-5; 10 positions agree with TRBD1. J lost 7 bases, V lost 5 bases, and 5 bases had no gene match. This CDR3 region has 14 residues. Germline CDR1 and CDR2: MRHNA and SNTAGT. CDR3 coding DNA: TGTGCCAGCAGTAGGACAGGGGGAGAGCAGCCCCAGCATTTT. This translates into CASSRTGGEQPQHF.

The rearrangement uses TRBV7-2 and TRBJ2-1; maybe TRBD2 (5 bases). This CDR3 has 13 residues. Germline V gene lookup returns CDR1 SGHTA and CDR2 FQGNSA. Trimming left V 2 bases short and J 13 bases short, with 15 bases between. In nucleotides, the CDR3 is TGTGCCAGCAGCTTATTAGTGGGAGACCCTCAGTTCTTC. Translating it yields CASSLLVGDPQFF.

CDR3 nucleotide sequence: TGTGCCAGCAGCTTAGTAGTAGCACCAGATACGCAGTATTTT. Translation: CASSLVVAPDTQYF. This chain joins TRBV7-8 and TRBJ2-3; the D is unclear. Trimming pared 1 base from V and 4 bases from J, leaving 9 bases between. In germline, CDR1 is SGHVS, CDR2 FQNEAQ. The CDR3 sequence is 14 residues long.

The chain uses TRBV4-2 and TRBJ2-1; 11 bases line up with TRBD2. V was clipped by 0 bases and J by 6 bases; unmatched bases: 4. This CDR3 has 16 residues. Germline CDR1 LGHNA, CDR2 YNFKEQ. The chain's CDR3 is CASSQDLAGGVNEQFF. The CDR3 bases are TGTGCCAGCAGCCAAGACTTAGCGGGAGGGGTCAATGAGCAGTTCTTC.

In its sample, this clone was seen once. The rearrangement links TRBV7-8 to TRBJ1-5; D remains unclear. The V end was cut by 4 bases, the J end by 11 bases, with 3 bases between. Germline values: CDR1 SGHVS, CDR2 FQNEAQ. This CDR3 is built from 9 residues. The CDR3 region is CASSSAQHF. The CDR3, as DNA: TGTGCCAGCAGCTCCGCCCAGCATTTT. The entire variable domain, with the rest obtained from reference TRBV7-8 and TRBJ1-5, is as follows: GAGVSQSPRYKVAKRGQDVALRCDPISGHVSLFWYQQALGQGPEFLTYFQNEAQLDKSGLPSDRFFAERPEGSVSTLKIQRTQQEDSAVYLCASSSAQHFGDGTRLSIL.

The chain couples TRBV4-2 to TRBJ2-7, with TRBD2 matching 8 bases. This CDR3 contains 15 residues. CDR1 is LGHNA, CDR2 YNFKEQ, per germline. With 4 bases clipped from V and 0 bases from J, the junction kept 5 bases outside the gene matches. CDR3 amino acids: CASSPLAGISYEQYF. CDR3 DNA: TGTGCCAGCAGCCCATTAGCGGGAATCTCCTACGAGCAGTACTTC.

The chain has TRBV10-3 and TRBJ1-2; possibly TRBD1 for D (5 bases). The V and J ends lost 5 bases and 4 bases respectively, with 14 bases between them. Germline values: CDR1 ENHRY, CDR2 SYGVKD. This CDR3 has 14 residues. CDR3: CAISLSPGVYGYTF. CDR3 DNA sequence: TGTGCCATCAGTTTAAGCCCGGGGGTCTATGGCTACACCTTC.

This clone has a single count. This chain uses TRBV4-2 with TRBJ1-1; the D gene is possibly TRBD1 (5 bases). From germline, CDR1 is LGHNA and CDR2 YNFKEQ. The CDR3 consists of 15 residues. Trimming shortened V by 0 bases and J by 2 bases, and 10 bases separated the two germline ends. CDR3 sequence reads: CASSQERDPNTEAFF. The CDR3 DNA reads TGTGCCAGCAGCCAAGAGCGGGACCCAAACACTGAAGCTTTCTTT.

CDR3 nucleotides: TGTGCCAGCTCGCCACCGACTACACCCTACGAGCAGTACTTC. Amino acids: CASSPPTTPYEQYF. The chain is built from TRBV5-4 and TRBJ2-7, with D perhaps matching TRBD2 (5 bases). CDR1 and CDR2 from the germline V gene are SGHNT and YYREEE (reference sequence). V was pared by 7 bases and J by 2 bases, with 16 bases between. The CDR3 totals 14 residues.

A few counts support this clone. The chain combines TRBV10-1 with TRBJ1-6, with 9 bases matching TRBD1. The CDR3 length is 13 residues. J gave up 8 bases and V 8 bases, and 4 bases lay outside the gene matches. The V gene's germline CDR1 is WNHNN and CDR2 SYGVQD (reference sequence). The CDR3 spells CASRDRVDSPLHF. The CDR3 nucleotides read TGCGCCAGCCGGGACAGGGTAGATTCACCCCTCCACTTT.

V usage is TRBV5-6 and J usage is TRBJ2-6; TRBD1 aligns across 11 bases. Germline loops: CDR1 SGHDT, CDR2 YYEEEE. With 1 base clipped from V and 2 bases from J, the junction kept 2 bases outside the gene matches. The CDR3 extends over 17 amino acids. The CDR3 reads CASSLLGQGAGANVLTF. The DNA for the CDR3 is TGTGCCAGCAGCTTGTTGGGACAGGGGGCTGGGGCCAACGTCCTGACTTTC.